Below are 14 T cell receptor beta chains sequenced from a single sample in a study of blood T cell repertoires in COVID-19. Assay: immunoSEQ multiplex PCR; the TCRdb copy retains only in-frame clones and omits some. The sample shows a few hundred thousand clones, 88% of them seen only once. Sequencing was done on a sample of peripheral blood. These receptor sequences come from a woman aged 45 to 65 with active or convalescent COVID-19.

This chain connects TRBV30 to TRBJ1-1; TRBD1 matches 10 bases. This CDR3 is built from 13 residues. Trimming cost V 4 bases and J 4 bases; bases outside gene matches: 3. The germline CDR1 and CDR2 sequences are GTSNPN and SVGIG (reference sequence). The CDR3 nucleotides are TGTGCCTGGACGGGACAGGGGTTCACTGAAGCTTTCTTT. Its protein is CAWTGQGFTEAFF.

The V call is TRBV29-1, the J call TRBJ1-2, with D possibly matching TRBD1 (5 bases). V lost 4 bases to trimming and J lost 4 bases, with 7 bases between them. The CDR3 is 11 residues long. CDR1 is SQVTM and CDR2 is ANQGSEA in the germline V gene. CDR3 sequence (DNA): TGCAGCGTTGTGGGGCCCTATGGCTACACCTTC. This gives the protein CSVVGPYGYTF.

This chain joins TRBV4-3 and TRBJ1-1; TRBD1 agrees at 7 bases. Germline-derived CDR1 and CDR2 are LGHNA and YSLEER. This CDR3 has 15 amino acids. Unmatched junction bases numbered 8, after V lost 0 bases and J lost 7 bases. The CDR3 nucleotides read TGCGCCAGCAGCCAAGATTCCAGGGGGTATGTTGAAGCTTTCTTT. This gives the protein CASSQDSRGYVEAFF.

This rearrangement joins TRBV28 to TRBJ2-7; no clear D gene. CDR3 size: 13 residues. CDR1 is MDHEN, CDR2 SYDVKM, per germline. With 2 bases removed from V and 6 bases from J, the gap between germline ends came to 11 bases. This CDR3 reads CASSLPPTGEQYF. The CDR3 DNA follows: TGTGCCAGCAGTTTACCCCCAACGGGCGAGCAGTACTTC.

The chain is built from TRBV7-2 and TRBJ2-5, with a possible D match to TRBD1 (6 bases). The CDR3 runs 14 residues. V lost 4 bases to trimming and J lost 1 base, with 10 bases between them. CDR1 is SGHTA, CDR2 FQGNSA, per germline. The CDR3: CASSSTGAQETQYF. In DNA, the CDR3 is TGTGCCAGCAGCTCGACAGGAGCCCAAGAGACCCAGTACTTC.

The rearrangement uses TRBV4-1 and TRBJ2-2; 11 positions agree with TRBD1. V shed 4 bases and J 6 bases; nucleotides not matched to a gene: 4. Germline CDR1 and CDR2: MGHRA and YSYEKL. The CDR3 loop spans 15 amino acids. The CDR3 DNA reads TGCGCCAGCAGCCTGGGACAGGGGGGTCCCGGGGAGCTGTTTTTT. It is translated as CASSLGQGGPGELFF.

This clone appeared a single time. J is TRBJ1-5 and V is TRBV18, with 7 bases fitting TRBD1. Per germline, CDR1 KGHSH and CDR2 LQKENI. The J segment lost 7 bases and the V segment lost 6 bases, leaving 12 bases of the junction unmatched. The CDR3 spans 15 residues. The CDR3 spells CASSLGTADGQPQHF. CDR3 coding DNA: TGTGCCAGCTCGCTTGGGACAGCAGACGGGCAGCCCCAGCATTTT.

The chain is built from TRBV28 and TRBJ1-2; D unclear. CDR3 length: 12 residues. Looked up from germline, CDR1 is MDHEN and CDR2 is SYDVKM. The ends were cut back, 5 bases at V and 4 bases at J, with 8 bases in the middle. The chain's CDR3 is CASSEKSYGYTF. In DNA form, the CDR3 reads TGTGCCAGCAGTGAGAAAAGCTATGGCTACACCTTC.

The J gene is TRBJ2-5, the V gene TRBV4-2; 16 positions agree with TRBD2. V shed 4 bases and J 1 base; nucleotides not matched to a gene: 6. CDR1 is LGHNA and CDR2 is YNFKEQ in the germline V gene. This CDR3 has 18 amino acids. The CDR3 DNA is TGTGCCAGCAGCCTCAGCGGGACTAGCGGGGGGGGCCAAGAGACCCAGTACTTC. It codes for CASSLSGTSGGGQETQYF.

V usage is TRBV6-2 or TRBV6-3 and J usage is TRBJ1-5, with a tentative D call TRBD1 (5 bases). The V end lost 6 bases, the J end lost 4 bases, and 13 bases lay between the germline ends. This CDR3 is built from 14 residues. CDR1 and CDR2 from the germline V gene are MNHEY and SVGEGT. CDR3 nucleotides: TGTGCCAGCAGCAAAAGCGGGGGAAATCAGCCCCAGCATTTT. It codes for CASSKSGGNQPQHF.

The gene calls are TRBV27 and TRBJ2-1, with 11 bases matching TRBD1. The CDR3 runs 16 residues. CDR1 and CDR2 from the germline V gene are MNHEY and SMNVEV (reference sequence). V gave up 6 bases and J gave up 6 bases; unmatched junction bases: 10. CDR3 protein: CASSPLGTGGFNEQFF. DNA of the CDR3: TGTGCCAGCAGCCCCCTTGGGACAGGGGGTTTCAATGAGCAGTTCTTC.

A single count supports this clone. The chain is built from TRBV18 and TRBJ2-3, with D possibly TRBD1 on 7 matching bases. Trimming took off 2 bases at V and 0 bases at J, with 15 bases between the two ends. The germline V gene has CDR1 KGHSH and CDR2 LQKENI. The CDR3 loop spans 17 amino acids. CDR3 region: CASSPAGGGLSTDTQYF. The CDR3 region has the DNA TGTGCCAGCTCACCAGCTGGAGGGGGCCTAAGCACAGATACGCAGTATTTT.

The chain recombines TRBV4-1 with TRBJ1-1; tentatively, D is TRBD1 (6 bases). From germline, CDR1 is MGHRA and CDR2 YSYEKL. V shed 6 bases and J shed 8 bases, with 16 bases lying between them. This CDR3 comprises 13 residues. Here the CDR3 DNA reads TGCGCCAGCAGTCCGTTGGGGGCGGTAGAAGCTTTCTTT. Translating gives CASSPLGAVEAFF.

The chain uses TRBV19 and TRBJ1-5; 9 nucleotides line up with TRBD1. This CDR3 has 17 amino acids. Trimming cost V 3 bases and J 1 base; bases outside gene matches: 7. Per the germline V gene, CDR1 is LNHDA and CDR2 is SQIVND (reference sequence). CDR3 loop: CASSMPGQGTSNQPQHF. Written as DNA, the CDR3 is TGTGCCAGTAGTATGCCCGGACAGGGGACCAGCAATCAGCCCCAGCATTTT.